This T cell receptor (beta chain) was identified in a study of human T cells and chemical hapten exposure. Study-wide background: Weekly scalp doses of diphenylcyclopropenone were given to patients during the roughly 24-week study.

As for time point: patch test 3, about 24 weeks after DPC sensitization. The treatment is: therapeutic diphenylcyclopropenone sensitization with weekly scalp DPC. Researchers sampled blood before each patch test went on. Alopecia patients, 18 to 70 years old and DPC-suitable, served as donors. The study used a library that attached unique molecular identifiers to individual cDNA molecules. TCRdb analysed the RACE reads with MiXCR anew, one entry per CDR3 protein. This table has tens of thousands of distinct CDR3 sequences, approximately 9.9% appearing once. The source is a woman aged 40-49 years with alopecia areata. Some clones in this sample may be carry-over from other donors' samples. Sequenced here: whole blood, sampled in connection with sensitization to the hapten diphenylcyclopropenone (DPC).

CDR3 in amino acids: CSARPFWEPTGELFF. CDR3 DNA sequence: TGCAGTGCTAGACCCTTTTGGGAGCCGACCGGGGAGCTGTTTTTT. The V call is TRBV20-1, the J call TRBJ2-2, with D perhaps matching TRBD2 (5 bases). In germline, CDR1 is DFQATT, CDR2 SNEGSKA (reference sequence). The ends were cut back, 2 bases at V and 5 bases at J, with 15 bases in the middle. CDR3 length: 15 amino acids.